What follows are 18 T cell receptor beta chains derived from one specimen sequenced in a study of CD8 T cells in ankylosing spondylitis (dated by TCRdb to about 2017). General findings and caveats noted by the study authors: Blood from ankylosing spondylitis patients appeared to be characterized by a TCR beta motif composed of roughly 8 highly homologous amino acid variants.

The antigens of these receptors remain unknown. The library came from 5' RACE. Sequencing was carried out with an Illumina HiSeq 2500. TCRdb reprocessed the public reads (quality trimming at Q25 with fastp, clone calling with MiXCR) and kept in-frame beta chains. For every CDR3 protein sequence, its rows merge into one entry that carries the most common genes and DNA. For this sample there are about 450,000 distinct CDR3 sequences; more than 25% appear just once. The ten largest clones capture 0.85% to 1% of the sample. The specimen sequenced was blood, either unsorted or a sorted T cell fraction (not recorded which). The source of these receptors is a male donor with ankylosing spondylitis.

The rearrangement links TRBV19 to TRBJ1-5, with D unclear. There are 16 residues in the CDR3. Trimming took off 7 bases at V and 5 bases at J, with 21 bases between the two ends. CDR1 is LNHDA, CDR2 SQIVND, per germline (reference sequence). CDR3 protein: CASKGGVERTHQPQHF. CDR3 in DNA: TGTGCCAGTAAGGGCGGCGTTGAGCGGACTCATCAGCCCCAGCATTTT.

The chain uses TRBV13 and TRBJ2-4; D uncertain. CDR1 and CDR2 (germline): PRHDT, FYEKMQ (reference sequence). Trimming pared 3 bases from V and 8 bases from J, leaving 5 bases between. The CDR3 spans 11 residues. Here the CDR3 DNA reads TGTGCCAGCAGCTTCGGTGACATTCAGTACTTC. It codes for CASSFGDIQYF.

The genes are TRBV10-3 and TRBJ1-5, with a tentative D call TRBD1 (5 bases). Germline V gene lookup returns CDR1 ENHRY and CDR2 SYGVKD. The length of the CDR3 is 17 residues. Trimming cost V 3 bases and J 0 bases, with 15 bases left between them. The CDR3 protein is CAISDGRGGNSNQPQHF. CDR3 nucleotides: TGTGCCATCAGTGATGGTAGGGGAGGAAATAGCAATCAGCCCCAGCATTTT.

This clonotype was found a few times. This rearrangement joins TRBV20-1 to TRBJ2-1; D gene unclear. This CDR3 spans 14 amino acids. The V end was cut by 5 bases, the J end by 2 bases, with 13 bases between. Germline V gene sequence: CDR1 DFQATT, CDR2 SNEGSKA (reference sequence). The CDR3 DNA reads as TGCAGTGCTGATCAGTCAGCCCCCTACAATGAGCAGTTCTTC. Its protein is CSADQSAPYNEQFF.

In its sample, this clonotype was seen a few times. The chain joins TRBV3-1 to TRBJ2-1, with D perhaps TRBD1 or TRBD2 (5 bases each). Between the trimmed V and J ends, which lost 7 bases and 10 bases, there was a span of 17 bases. The CDR3 consists of 13 residues. CDR1 and CDR2 from the germline V gene are LGHDT and YNNKEL (reference sequence). The DNA of the CDR3 is TGTGCCAGCACTGAGGGGCTAGCTAGGGAGCAGTTCTTC. Encoded protein: CASTEGLAREQFF.

A few counts support this clonotype. This sequence joins TRBV24-1 and TRBJ2-5; no firm D call. Germline V CDR1 and CDR2: KGHDR, SFDVKD. CDR3 length: 14 amino acids. Trimming left V 4 bases short and J 2 bases short, with 10 bases between. The CDR3 nucleotides read TGTGCCACCAGTGACTCTAACTTACAAGAGACCCAGTACTTC. The encoded protein is CATSDSNLQETQYF.

The genes are TRBV19 and TRBJ2-7; 13 nucleotides match TRBD2. Germline loops: CDR1 LNHDA, CDR2 SQIVND (reference sequence). The length of the CDR3 is 18 residues. Trimming took 5 bases from V and 3 from J; bases not matched to a gene: 13. The CDR3 sequence: CASSSTSGLAGAFYEQYF. CDR3 coding DNA: TGTGCCAGTAGTTCTACCTCAGGACTAGCGGGAGCCTTCTACGAGCAGTACTTC.

This clonotype came up a few times. The gene calls are TRBV5-1 and TRBJ1-6; D is undetermined. This CDR3 region has 14 residues. CDR1 is SGHRS, CDR2 YFSETQ, per germline. V was pared by 0 bases and J by 13 bases, with 14 bases between. The CDR3 DNA is TGCGCCAGCAGCTTGGGCCGCGGCCCAGGCCCCCTCCACTTT. This gives the protein CASSLGRGPGPLHF.

A few counts support this clonotype. This chain uses TRBV29-1 with TRBJ2-4; D not resolved. The length of the CDR3 is 13 residues. Germline V lookup: CDR1 SQVTM, CDR2 ANQGSEA. Trimming shortened V by 4 bases and J by 0 bases, and 7 bases separated the two germline ends. The CDR3, as DNA: TGCAGCGTTGTAAACAGAGCCAAAAACATTCAGTACTTC. Translating gives CSVVNRAKNIQYF.

V is TRBV4-2 and J is TRBJ2-4; no firm D call. V was pared by 1 base and J by 5 bases, with 12 bases between. Germline V gene lookup returns CDR1 LGHNA and CDR2 YNFKEQ. The CDR3 covers 15 residues. CDR3 sequence: CASSQVQANQNIQYF. The CDR3 DNA reads as TGTGCCAGCAGCCAAGTTCAGGCTAATCAAAACATTCAGTACTTC.

J is TRBJ2-3 and V is TRBV20-1, with 7 bases aligning to TRBD2. Unmatched junction bases numbered 10, after V lost 5 bases and J lost 2 bases. CDR1 is DFQATT and CDR2 is SNEGSKA in the germline V gene (reference sequence). The CDR3 runs 15 residues. CDR3: CSAGGTTLYTDTQYF. As DNA, the CDR3 is TGCAGTGCTGGCGGGACTACCCTCTACACAGATACGCAGTATTTT.

This clonotype appeared once. The rearrangement joins TRBV20-1 to TRBJ1-2; D not resolved. CDR3 length equals 14 residues. Germline CDR1 is DFQATT and CDR2 is SNEGSKA (reference sequence). V was shortened by 0 bases and J by 7 bases, with 15 bases between the two germline ends. DNA for the CDR3: TGCAGTGCTAGAGATCGGGAGGGTCGAAGTGGCTACACCTTC. Protein: CSARDREGRSGYTF.

This clonotype occurred a few times. This sequence joins TRBV9 and TRBJ2-3, with TRBD2 identical over 12 bases. The length of the CDR3 is 16 residues. V was clipped by 4 bases and J by 5 bases; unmatched bases: 8. The germline V gene encodes CDR1 SGDLS and CDR2 YYNGEE. CDR3 DNA: TGTGCCAGCAGCATAGGACTAGCGGGATTTATAGATACGCAGTATTTT. Amino acids: CASSIGLAGFIDTQYF.

V is TRBV19 and J is TRBJ1-1; D possibly corresponds to TRBD1 (5 bases). V shed 0 bases and J shed 6 bases, with 8 bases lying between them. The CDR3 runs to 13 residues. The germline V gene encodes CDR1 LNHDA and CDR2 SQIVND (reference sequence). The CDR3 bases are TGTGCCAGTAGTATAGATTGGGGGGCTGAAGCTTTCTTT. Its protein product is CASSIDWGAEAFF.

A few counts support this clonotype. The rearrangement joins TRBV5-1 to TRBJ1-5; 12 bases map to TRBD1. After removal of 4 bases from V and 7 bases from J, the junction contained 9 bases not matched to a gene. CDR1 is SGHRS, CDR2 YFSETQ, per germline. This CDR3 has 16 residues. The CDR3 loop reads CASSPGTGGGGQPQHF. CDR3 DNA: TGCGCCAGCAGCCCCGGGACAGGGGGCGGAGGGCAGCCCCAGCATTTT.

This clonotype occurred a few times. The chain couples TRBV15 to TRBJ1-1; no firm D call. Germline V CDR1 and CDR2: LNHNV, YYDKDF (reference sequence). Trimming stripped 8 bases from V and 9 bases from J, with 22 bases between. This CDR3 is built from 14 residues. The CDR3 loop reads CATRPSGNQPKAFF. The CDR3 bases are TGTGCCACCCGACCTTCGGGAAACCAGCCGAAAGCTTTCTTT.

V and J are TRBV20-1 and TRBJ1-2; the D is unclear. Germline V CDR1 and CDR2: DFQATT, SNEGSKA (reference sequence). V lost 5 bases, J lost 7 bases, and 20 bases lay in between. The CDR3 has 14 residues. The CDR3 DNA reads as TGCAGTGCTGTGACCAGTGTGGAAGAAATTGGCTACACCTTC. This gives the protein CSAVTSVEEIGYTF.

The chain uses TRBV24-1 and TRBJ2-2, with unresolved D. Per germline, CDR1 KGHDR and CDR2 SFDVKD. Trimming removed 9 bases at V and 4 bases at J, with 11 bases between. The CDR3 sequence is 13 residues long. This chain's CDR3 is CATADPGTGELFF. CDR3 nucleotide sequence: TGTGCCACCGCGGATCCGGGCACCGGGGAGCTGTTTTTT.